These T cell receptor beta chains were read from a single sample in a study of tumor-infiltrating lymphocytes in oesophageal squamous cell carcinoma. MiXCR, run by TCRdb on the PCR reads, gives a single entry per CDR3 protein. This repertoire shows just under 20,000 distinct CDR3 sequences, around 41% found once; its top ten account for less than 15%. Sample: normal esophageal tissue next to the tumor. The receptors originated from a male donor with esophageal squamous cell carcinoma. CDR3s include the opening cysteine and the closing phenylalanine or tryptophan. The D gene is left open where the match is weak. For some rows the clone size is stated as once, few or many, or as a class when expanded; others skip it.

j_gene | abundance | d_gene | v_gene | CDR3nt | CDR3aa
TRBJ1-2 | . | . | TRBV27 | TGTGCCAGCAGTTTCGGGGGGGGCTATGGCTACACCTTC | CASSFGGGYGYTF
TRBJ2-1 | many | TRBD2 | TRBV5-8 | TGTGCCAGCAGGGAGGGTAAGACTAGCGGAAGCCACAATGAGCAGTTCTTC | CASREGKTSGSHNEQFF
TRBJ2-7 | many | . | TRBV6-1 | TGTGCCAGCAGCCGCTCAGGAGGGGGGTACGAGCAGTACTTC | CASSRSGGGYEQYF
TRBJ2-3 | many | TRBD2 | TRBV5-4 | TGCGCCAGCAGCTTAGGGCGGGAGGGGGATACGCAGTATTTT | CASSLGREGDTQYF
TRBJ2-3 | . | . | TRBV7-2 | TGTGCCAGCAGCTTAGGGTCCCTAGTTACGCAGTATTTT | CASSLGSLVTQYF
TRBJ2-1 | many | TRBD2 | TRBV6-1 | TGTGCCAGCAGCCCTCTGCCTAGCGGACTCACTATGGGGGAGCAGTTCTTC | CASSPLPSGLTMGEQFF
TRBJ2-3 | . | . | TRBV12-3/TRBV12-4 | TGTGCCAGCAGCCTATCAGCTTACACAGATACGCAGTATTTT | CASSLSAYTDTQYF
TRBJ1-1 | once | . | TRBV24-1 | TGTGCCACTCGGGGCCGACTGAACACTGAAGCTTTCTTT | CATRGRLNTEAFF
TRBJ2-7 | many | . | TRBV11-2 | TGTGCCAGCAGCTCAAACGTACTAGCTGTGCCCTACGAGCAGTACTTC | CASSSNVLAVPYEQYF
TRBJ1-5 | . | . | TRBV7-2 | TGTGCCAGCTCAGTTTATAGCAATCAGCCCCAGCATTTT | CASSVYSNQPQHF
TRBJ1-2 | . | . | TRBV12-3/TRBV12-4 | TGTGCCAGCAGTTTCGCACACTCAGCCTATGGCTACACCTTC | CASSFAHSAYGYTF
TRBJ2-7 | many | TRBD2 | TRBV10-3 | TGTGCCCTCGGCGGGGGGGGCGACGAGCAGTACTTC | CALGGGGDEQYF
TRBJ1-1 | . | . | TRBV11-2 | TGTGCCAGCAGCTTAGATCAGGGGACTGAAGCTTTCTTT | CASSLDQGTEAFF
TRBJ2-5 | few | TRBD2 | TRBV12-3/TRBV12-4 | TGTGCCAGCAGATCCCGGGGGGGGGAGACCCAGTACTTC | CASRSRGGETQYF
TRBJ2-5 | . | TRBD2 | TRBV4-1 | TGTGCCAGCAGCCCTAGATCGGGAGGCCCCATGGGCCGGGAGACCCAGTACTTC | CASSPRSGGPMGRETQYF
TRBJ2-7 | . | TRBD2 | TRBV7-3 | TGTGCCAGCAGTACATGGACTAGCGAGAACAATGAGCAGTACTTC | CASSTWTSENNEQYF
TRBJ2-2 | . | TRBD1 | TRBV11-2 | TGTGCCAGCAGCTTAGGACAGGGTCGCGCCGGGGAGCTGTTTTTT | CASSLGQGRAGELFF
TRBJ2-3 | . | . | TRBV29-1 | TGCAGCGTTGATAAGGTTGGAGCAGATACGCAGTATTTT | CSVDKVGADTQYF
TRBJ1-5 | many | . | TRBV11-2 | TGTGCCAGCAGCCTGGGTATCAATCAGCCCCAGCATTTT | CASSLGINQPQHF
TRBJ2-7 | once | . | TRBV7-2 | TGTGCCAGCAGAAAACAGGGAGGGGGCCCCTACGAGCAGTACTTC | CASRKQGGGPYEQYF
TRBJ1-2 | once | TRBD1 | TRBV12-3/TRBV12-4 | TGTGCCAGCAGGAAAGGACAGGGGTGGCATGGCTACACCTTC | CASRKGQGWHGYTF
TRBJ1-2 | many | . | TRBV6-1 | TGTGCCAGCATCATATGGGGGGCGGGGGGCTACACCTTC | CASIIWGAGGYTF
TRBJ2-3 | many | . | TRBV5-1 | TGCGCCAGCAGCTTAGCTCTGAGGGGCACAGATACGCAGTATTTT | CASSLALRGTDTQYF
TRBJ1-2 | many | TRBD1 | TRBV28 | TGTGCCAGCAGTTCCCCCGGGCAGGGGGGTACCTATGGCTACACCTTC | CASSSPGQGGTYGYTF
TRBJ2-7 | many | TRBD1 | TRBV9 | TGTGCCAGCAGCCCCCGACAGGGTTTCCACGAGCAGTACTTC | CASSPRQGFHEQYF
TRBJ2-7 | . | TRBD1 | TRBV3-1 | TGTGCCAGCAGCTCGACAGGGGGCTACGAGCAGTACTTC | CASSSTGGYEQYF
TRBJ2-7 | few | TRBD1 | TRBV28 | TGTGCCAGCAGTTCTCCGGGACAGTCCCGTCCCTACGAGCAGTACTTC | CASSSPGQSRPYEQYF
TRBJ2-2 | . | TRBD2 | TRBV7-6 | TGTGCCAGCAGACCGGGACTAGCGAACACCGGGGAGCTGTTTTTT | CASRPGLANTGELFF
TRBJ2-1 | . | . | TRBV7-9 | TGTGCCAGCAGACCTGCCGCCGGGCCCGCACGCAATGAGCAGTTCTTC | CASRPAAGPARNEQFF
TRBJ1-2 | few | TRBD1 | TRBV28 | TGTGCCAGCAGCTTGACAGGGAGGGGCTACACCTTC | CASSLTGRGYTF
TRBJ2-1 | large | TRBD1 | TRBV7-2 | TGTGCCAGCAGCTTAATTGGGACAGCATCCTACAATGAGCAGTTCTTC | CASSLIGTASYNEQFF
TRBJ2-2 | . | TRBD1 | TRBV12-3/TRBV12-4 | TGTGCCAGCAGTTTGACAGGGGGCTCGGGGGAGCTGTTTTTT | CASSLTGGSGELFF
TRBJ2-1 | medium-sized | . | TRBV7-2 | TGTGCCAGCAGCTTAGATCTTAGCTCCTACAATGAGCAGTTCTTC | CASSLDLSSYNEQFF
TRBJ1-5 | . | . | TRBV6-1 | TGTGCCAGCAGTGATGCAGGGGTCAATCAGCCCCAGCATTTT | CASSDAGVNQPQHF
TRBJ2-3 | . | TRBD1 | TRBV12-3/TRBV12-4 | TGTGCCAGCAGCTTACAGGGGAATGCCGGGGAACTGTATTTT | CASSLQGNAGELYF
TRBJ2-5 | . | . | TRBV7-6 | TGTGCCAGCAGCGGAGAACGGGGGCAAGAGACCCAGTACTTC | CASSGERGQETQYF
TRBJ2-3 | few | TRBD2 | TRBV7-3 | TGTGCCAGCAGCCCCAGGGGACTAGCGGCAGATACGCAGTATTTT | CASSPRGLAADTQYF
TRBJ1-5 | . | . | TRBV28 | TGTGCCAGCAGTTCCCTAAGGGAGGGGTTTGGGCAGCCCCAGCATTTT | CASSSLREGFGQPQHF
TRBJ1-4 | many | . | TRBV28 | TGTGCCAGCAGCCCTAATGAAAAACTGTTTTTT | CASSPNEKLFF
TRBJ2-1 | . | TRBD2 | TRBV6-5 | TGTGCCAGCAGATTAATGACTAGCGGTGGGAACAATGAGCAGTTCTTC | CASRLMTSGGNNEQFF
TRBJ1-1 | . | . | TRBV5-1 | TGCGCCAGCAGCTCCCTCGGACACACTGAAGCTTTCTTT | CASSSLGHTEAFF
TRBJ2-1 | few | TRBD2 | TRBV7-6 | TGTGCCAGCAGCTTAGACGGGGGGGCGTCGGATGAGCAGTTCTTC | CASSLDGGASDEQFF
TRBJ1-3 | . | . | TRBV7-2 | TGTGCCAGCAGCTTAGTTTGGGTAGGGTCTGGAAACACCATATATTTT | CASSLVWVGSGNTIYF
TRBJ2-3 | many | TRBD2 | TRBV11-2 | TGTGCCAGCAGCTTAGGACTCGGACTAGCGGGAGTGAGAGATACGCAGTATTTT | CASSLGLGLAGVRDTQYF
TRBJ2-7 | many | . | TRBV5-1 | TGCGCCAGCAGCTTGAGAGGCTCTTCGTCCTACGAGCAGTACTTC | CASSLRGSSSYEQYF
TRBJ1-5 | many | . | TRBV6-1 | TGTGCCAGCAGTGAATTTTTAGGATCCAATCAGCCCCAGCATTTT | CASSEFLGSNQPQHF
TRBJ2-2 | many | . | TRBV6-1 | TGTGCCAGGGGGGGGCGGGGTCCGAACACCGGGGAGCTGTTTTTT | CARGGRGPNTGELFF
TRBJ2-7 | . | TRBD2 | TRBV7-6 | TGTGCCAGCAGCTCCGATAGCGGGAGGATCCGCTACGAGCAGTACTTC | CASSSDSGRIRYEQYF
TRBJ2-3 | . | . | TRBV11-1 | TGTGCCAGCAGCTACGGCCCAGATACGCAGTATTTT | CASSYGPDTQYF
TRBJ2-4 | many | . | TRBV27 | TGTGCCAGCAGCATCGACGCGCGACAGGCCTTAGGCAAAAACATTCAGTACTTC | CASSIDARQALGKNIQYF
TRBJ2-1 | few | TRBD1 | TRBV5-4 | TGTGCCAGCAGAACGACAGGGAACTACGAGCAGTTCTTC | CASRTTGNYEQFF
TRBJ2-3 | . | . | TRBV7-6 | TGTGCCAGCAGCTTAGCGTTGACGGCAGATACGCAGTATTTT | CASSLALTADTQYF
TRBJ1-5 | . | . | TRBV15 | TGTGCCACCAGCAGAGCGCAGACTGTTGGCAATCAGCCCCAGCATTTT | CATSRAQTVGNQPQHF
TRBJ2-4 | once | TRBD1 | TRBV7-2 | TGTGCCAGCAACAAGCCGGGACAGGGGAACATTCAGTACTTC | CASNKPGQGNIQYF
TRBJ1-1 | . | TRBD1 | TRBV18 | TGTGCCAGCTACCGGGACAGGGGTTACACTGAAGCTTTCTTT | CASYRDRGYTEAFF
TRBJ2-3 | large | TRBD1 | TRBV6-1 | TGTGCCAGCAGCAAACGACAGGGGGGCACAGATACGCAGTATTTT | CASSKRQGGTDTQYF
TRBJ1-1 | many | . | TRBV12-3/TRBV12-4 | TGTGCCAGCAGTTCCTCCTGGAGGGGAATCGATCCTGAAGCTTTCTTT | CASSSSWRGIDPEAFF
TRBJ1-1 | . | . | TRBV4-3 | TGCGCCAGCAGCCCCGGGGGAGACACTGAAGCTTTCTTT | CASSPGGDTEAFF